These T cell receptor beta chains were read from a single sample in a study of T cell changes during pregnancy in multiple sclerosis. Here immunoSEQ multiplex PCR was the method, and the copy in TCRdb shows in-frame clones only, minus some. This table has around 83,000 clones, about nine tenths appearing once. Sequences were derived from CD4+ T cells from peripheral blood mononuclear cells, sampled in the second trimester of pregnancy. These receptors came from a female donor with multiple sclerosis, enrolled in a pregnancy study. Both conserved end residues are part of each CDR3. Fields, in order: clone size, D gene, V gene, J gene, CDR3 protein, CDR3 DNA. A D gene is named only where the DNA matches it firmly. The size entry is marked missing in some rows and otherwise reads once, few, many or a size class.

abundance: NA; d_gene: TRBD1; v_gene: TRBV7-9; j_gene: TRBJ2-7; CDR3aa: CASSLGQGREQYF; CDR3nt: TGTGCCAGCAGCTTGGGACAGGGGAGGGAGCAGTACTTC
abundance: NA; d_gene: TRBD2; v_gene: TRBV30; j_gene: TRBJ2-5; CDR3aa: CAWGTSVSETQYF; CDR3nt: TGTGCCTGGGGGACTAGCGTCTCAGAGACCCAGTACTTC
abundance: NA; d_gene: TRBD2; v_gene: TRBV4-1; j_gene: TRBJ2-3; CDR3aa: CASSQDSGRAVDTQYF; CDR3nt: TGCGCCAGCAGCCAAGATAGCGGGAGGGCCGTAGATACGCAGTATTTT
abundance: NA; d_gene: TRBD1; v_gene: TRBV6-1; j_gene: TRBJ1-1; CDR3aa: CASSARTGGDTEAFF; CDR3nt: TGTGCCAGCAGTGCCCGGACAGGGGGTGACACTGAAGCTTTCTTT
abundance: NA; d_gene: NA; v_gene: TRBV6-6; j_gene: TRBJ1-1; CDR3aa: CASSGQKKMNTEAFF; CDR3nt: TGTGCCAGCAGCGGACAGAAAAAAATGAACACTGAAGCTTTCTTT
abundance: NA; d_gene: NA; v_gene: TRBV2; j_gene: TRBJ1-1; CDR3aa: CASRARSSNTEAFF; CDR3nt: TGTGCCAGCAGGGCCCGTTCGTCGAACACTGAAGCTTTCTTT
abundance: NA; d_gene: TRBD1; v_gene: TRBV29-1; j_gene: TRBJ2-1; CDR3aa: CSVQQGTTYNEQFF; CDR3nt: TGCAGCGTTCAACAGGGGACCACCTACAATGAGCAGTTCTTC
abundance: NA; d_gene: TRBD1; v_gene: TRBV6-5; j_gene: TRBJ1-2; CDR3aa: CAISGQGNYGYTF; CDR3nt: TGTGCCATCAGCGGACAGGGGAACTATGGCTACACCTTC
abundance: NA; d_gene: NA; v_gene: TRBV19; j_gene: TRBJ1-4; CDR3aa: CASSPGRVEKLFF; CDR3nt: TGTGCCAGTAGTCCGGGTCGGGTTGAAAAACTGTTTTTT
abundance: NA; d_gene: TRBD2; v_gene: TRBV25-1; j_gene: TRBJ2-7; CDR3aa: CASSGSGRSFEQYF; CDR3nt: TGTGCCAGCAGTGGAAGCGGGAGGAGTTTCGAGCAGTACTTC
abundance: once; d_gene: NA; v_gene: TRBV6-1; j_gene: TRBJ2-7; CDR3aa: CASSRPGSWEQYF; CDR3nt: TGTGCCAGCAGTCGCCCGGGATCGTGGGAGCAGTACTTC
abundance: NA; d_gene: NA; v_gene: TRBV28; j_gene: TRBJ1-4; CDR3aa: CASSTDSINEKLFF; CDR3nt: TGTGCCAGCAGTACAGACAGCATCAATGAAAAACTGTTTTTT
abundance: NA; d_gene: NA; v_gene: TRBV2; j_gene: TRBJ1-5; CDR3aa: CASTQGNQPQHF; CDR3nt: TGTGCCAGCACGCAGGGCAATCAGCCCCAGCATTTT
abundance: NA; d_gene: TRBD1; v_gene: TRBV11-3; j_gene: TRBJ1-4; CDR3aa: CASSSTGGINEKLFF; CDR3nt: TGTGCCAGCAGCTCAACAGGGGGGATTAATGAAAAACTGTTTTTT
abundance: NA; d_gene: NA; v_gene: TRBV30; j_gene: TRBJ2-7; CDR3aa: CAWTDSYEQYF; CDR3nt: TGTGCCTGGACAGATTCCTACGAGCAGTACTTC
abundance: once; d_gene: NA; v_gene: TRBV5-1; j_gene: TRBJ2-6; CDR3aa: CASSRGLAQAGANVLTF; CDR3nt: TGCGCCAGCAGCCGCGGACTGGCTCAGGCTGGGGCCAACGTCCTGACTTTC
abundance: NA; d_gene: NA; v_gene: TRBV25-1; j_gene: TRBJ2-7; CDR3aa: CASSVTGMYEQYF; CDR3nt: TGTGCCAGCAGTGTAACAGGGATGTACGAGCAGTACTTC
abundance: NA; d_gene: TRBD1; v_gene: TRBV9; j_gene: TRBJ1-1; CDR3aa: CASSPQGGWAEAFF; CDR3nt: TGTGCCAGCAGCCCACAGGGGGGGTGGGCTGAAGCTTTCTTT
abundance: NA; d_gene: TRBD1; v_gene: TRBV28; j_gene: TRBJ2-1; CDR3aa: CASWPSGQGADEQFF; CDR3nt: TGTGCCAGCTGGCCTAGCGGACAGGGGGCTGATGAGCAGTTCTTC
abundance: NA; d_gene: NA; v_gene: TRBV19; j_gene: TRBJ1-5; CDR3aa: CASSRTETFSNQPQHF; CDR3nt: TGTGCCAGTTCTAGGACAGAAACCTTTAGCAATCAGCCCCAGCATTTT
abundance: NA; d_gene: TRBD2; v_gene: TRBV10-3; j_gene: TRBJ2-1; CDR3aa: CATASGTYNEQFF; CDR3nt: TGTGCCACTGCTAGCGGAACCTACAATGAGCAGTTCTTC
abundance: NA; d_gene: NA; v_gene: TRBV5-6; j_gene: TRBJ1-2; CDR3aa: CASQKGDYGYTF; CDR3nt: TGTGCCAGCCAAAAAGGGGACTATGGCTACACCTTC
abundance: NA; d_gene: NA; v_gene: TRBV15; j_gene: TRBJ2-1; CDR3aa: CATSRDAGALNEQFF; CDR3nt: TGTGCCACCAGCAGAGATGCGGGGGCCTTAAATGAGCAGTTCTTC
abundance: NA; d_gene: TRBD1; v_gene: TRBV30; j_gene: TRBJ1-1; CDR3aa: CAGGTEDEAFF; CDR3nt: TGTGCCGGCGGGACAGAAGATGAAGCTTTCTTT
abundance: NA; d_gene: NA; v_gene: TRBV2; j_gene: TRBJ1-1; CDR3aa: CASRDTANTEAFF; CDR3nt: TGTGCCAGCAGAGATACAGCGAACACTGAAGCTTTCTTT
abundance: NA; d_gene: NA; v_gene: TRBV5-1; j_gene: TRBJ2-2; CDR3aa: CASSLGTGGPGELFF; CDR3nt: TGCGCCAGCAGCTTGGGCACCGGGGGGCCCGGGGAGCTGTTTTTT
abundance: NA; d_gene: NA; v_gene: TRBV5-5; j_gene: TRBJ1-4; CDR3aa: CASTLRTGNEKLFF; CDR3nt: TGTGCCAGCACCCTGAGGACGGGGAATGAAAAACTGTTTTTT
abundance: NA; d_gene: TRBD2; v_gene: TRBV6-6; j_gene: TRBJ2-3; CDR3aa: CASSFPSGRGTDTQYF; CDR3nt: TGTGCCAGCAGTTTCCCTAGCGGAAGGGGCACAGATACGCAGTATTTT
abundance: once; d_gene: TRBD2; v_gene: TRBV29-1; j_gene: TRBJ2-1; CDR3aa: CSVEKGLAGGTYNEQFF; CDR3nt: TGCAGCGTTGAAAAGGGACTAGCGGGGGGTACCTACAATGAGCAGTTCTTC
abundance: NA; d_gene: NA; v_gene: TRBV25-1; j_gene: TRBJ2-2; CDR3aa: CASYPKQSNTGELFF; CDR3nt: TGTGCCAGCTACCCGAAACAGTCGAACACCGGGGAGCTGTTTTTT
abundance: NA; d_gene: NA; v_gene: TRBV28; j_gene: TRBJ2-2; CDR3aa: CASSFAGTNTGELFF; CDR3nt: TGTGCCAGCAGTTTCGCGGGAACGAACACCGGGGAGCTGTTTTTT
abundance: once; d_gene: NA; v_gene: TRBV7-2; j_gene: TRBJ2-1; CDR3aa: CASSLGGNSYNEQFF; CDR3nt: TGTGCCAGCAGCTTAGGAGGGAACTCCTACAATGAGCAGTTCTTC
abundance: few; d_gene: NA; v_gene: TRBV20-1; j_gene: TRBJ1-1; CDR3aa: CSARANTEAFF; CDR3nt: TGCAGTGCTAGGGCGAACACTGAAGCTTTCTTT
abundance: NA; d_gene: NA; v_gene: TRBV10-3; j_gene: TRBJ2-5; CDR3aa: CAISESGGTQYF; CDR3nt: TGTGCCATCAGTGAGTCGGGAGGGACCCAGTACTTC
abundance: NA; d_gene: TRBD1; v_gene: TRBV27; j_gene: TRBJ1-2; CDR3aa: CASSLSSTGNYGYTF; CDR3nt: TGTGCCAGCAGTTTATCTTCGACAGGGAACTATGGCTACACCTTC
abundance: NA; d_gene: NA; v_gene: TRBV27; j_gene: TRBJ2-7; CDR3aa: CASMGLRGGPSYEQYF; CDR3nt: TGTGCCAGCATGGGCTTGAGAGGAGGCCCCTCGTACGAGCAGTACTTC
abundance: NA; d_gene: TRBD2; v_gene: TRBV9; j_gene: TRBJ2-1; CDR3aa: CASSVGGSGRYNEQFF; CDR3nt: TGTGCCAGCAGCGTAGGGGGCAGCGGGAGGTACAATGAGCAGTTCTTC
abundance: NA; d_gene: NA; v_gene: TRBV6-1; j_gene: TRBJ2-7; CDR3aa: CASSARQTASSYEQYF; CDR3nt: TGTGCCAGCAGTGCCCGACAGACAGCGAGCTCCTACGAGCAGTACTTC
abundance: NA; d_gene: NA; v_gene: TRBV6-6; j_gene: TRBJ1-2; CDR3aa: CASRAGGLGYTF; CDR3nt: TGTGCCAGCAGGGCTGGGGGCTTGGGCTACACCTTC
abundance: NA; d_gene: TRBD2; v_gene: TRBV11-2; j_gene: TRBJ2-3; CDR3aa: CASSLDFVFVGGPDTQYF; CDR3nt: TGTGCCAGCAGCTTAGACTTCGTTTTCGTGGGAGGGCCAGATACGCAGTATTTT
abundance: NA; d_gene: NA; v_gene: TRBV5-1; j_gene: TRBJ2-7; CDR3aa: CASSSGYEQYF; CDR3nt: TGCGCCAGCAGCTCGGGTTACGAGCAGTACTTC
abundance: NA; d_gene: TRBD2; v_gene: TRBV15; j_gene: TRBJ2-5; CDR3aa: CATSRVGGGNQETQYF; CDR3nt: TGTGCCACCAGCAGAGTGGGCGGGGGGAACCAAGAGACCCAGTACTTC
abundance: NA; d_gene: NA; v_gene: TRBV7-2; j_gene: TRBJ1-4; CDR3aa: CASSGGIGGEKLFF; CDR3nt: TGTGCCAGCAGCGGAGGGATTGGGGGTGAAAAACTGTTTTTT
abundance: NA; d_gene: TRBD2; v_gene: TRBV19; j_gene: TRBJ2-5; CDR3aa: CASRGLAGGETQYF; CDR3nt: TGTGCCAGTAGAGGACTAGCGGGAGGAGAGACCCAGTACTTC
abundance: NA; d_gene: TRBD1; v_gene: TRBV13; j_gene: TRBJ2-3; CDR3aa: CASSSDRLISTDTQYF; CDR3nt: TGTGCCAGCAGCTCGGACAGGTTGATTAGCACAGATACGCAGTATTTT
abundance: NA; d_gene: TRBD2; v_gene: TRBV13; j_gene: TRBJ2-1; CDR3aa: CASSLVTSGGEQFF; CDR3nt: TGTGCCAGCAGCTTAGTGACTAGCGGGGGTGAGCAGTTCTTC
abundance: NA; d_gene: TRBD1; v_gene: TRBV2; j_gene: TRBJ1-1; CDR3aa: CASRARGLREAFF; CDR3nt: TGTGCCAGCAGAGCCAGGGGGCTCCGTGAAGCTTTCTTT
abundance: NA; d_gene: TRBD1; v_gene: TRBV9; j_gene: TRBJ2-7; CDR3aa: CASSPGQGTYEQYF; CDR3nt: TGTGCCAGCAGCCCAGGACAGGGCACCTACGAGCAGTACTTC
abundance: NA; d_gene: NA; v_gene: TRBV9; j_gene: TRBJ2-2; CDR3aa: CASSPRWGVDTGELFF; CDR3nt: TGTGCCAGCAGCCCCCGATGGGGGGTTGACACCGGGGAGCTGTTTTTT
abundance: NA; d_gene: NA; v_gene: TRBV7-9; j_gene: TRBJ1-4; CDR3aa: CASSLAATNEKLFF; CDR3nt: TGTGCCAGCAGCTTGGCCGCAACTAATGAAAAACTGTTTTTT
abundance: NA; d_gene: NA; v_gene: TRBV4-1; j_gene: TRBJ2-1; CDR3aa: CASSQEPLADNEQFF; CDR3nt: TGCGCCAGCAGCCAAGAACCCCTAGCCGACAATGAGCAGTTCTTC
abundance: NA; d_gene: NA; v_gene: TRBV6-5; j_gene: TRBJ2-6; CDR3aa: CASSYSGVSGANVLTF; CDR3nt: TGTGCCAGCAGTTACTCAGGGGTTTCTGGGGCCAACGTCCTGACTTTC
abundance: NA; d_gene: NA; v_gene: TRBV5-8; j_gene: TRBJ2-1; CDR3aa: CASSSGLRSYNEQFF; CDR3nt: TGTGCCAGCAGCTCGGGACTCCGCTCCTACAATGAGCAGTTCTTC